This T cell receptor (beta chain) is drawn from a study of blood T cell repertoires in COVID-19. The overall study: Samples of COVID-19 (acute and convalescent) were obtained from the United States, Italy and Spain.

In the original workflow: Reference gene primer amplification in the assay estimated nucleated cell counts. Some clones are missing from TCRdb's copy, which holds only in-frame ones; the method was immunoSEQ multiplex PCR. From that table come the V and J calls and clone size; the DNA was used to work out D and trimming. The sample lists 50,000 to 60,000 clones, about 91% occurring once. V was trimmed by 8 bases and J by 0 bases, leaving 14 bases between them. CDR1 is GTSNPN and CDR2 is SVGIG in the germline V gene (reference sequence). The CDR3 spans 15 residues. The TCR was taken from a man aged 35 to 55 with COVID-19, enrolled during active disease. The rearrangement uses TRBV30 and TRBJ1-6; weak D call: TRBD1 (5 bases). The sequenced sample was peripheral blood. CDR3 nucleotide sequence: TGTGCCGGAGAGACAGTCGGCTCCTATAATTCACCCCTCCACTTT. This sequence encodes CAGETVGSYNSPLHF.